The 13 T cell receptor beta chains presented below share a single source sample, sequenced in a study of cytomegalovirus exposure and HLA in healthy donors. The study ran its PCR with 60 Vbeta and 13 Jbeta primers. Clones were sequenced by immunoSEQ multiplex PCR, and TCRdb holds only the in-frame ones, with some missing. The profile shows approximately 120,000 clones, roughly 15% of them singletons. The sample taken for sequencing was PBMCs. These receptors originate from a female donor in good health and CMV-seropositive.

This rearrangement joins TRBV27 to TRBJ2-2; 9 bases line up with TRBD2. Unmatched junction bases numbered 5, after V lost 4 bases and J lost 2 bases. This CDR3 is built from 16 residues. Germline lookup yields CDR1 MNHEY and CDR2 SMNVEV (reference sequence). The CDR3 loop reads CASSSLLAGNTGELFF. The CDR3 DNA reads as TGTGCCAGCAGTTCTCTCCTAGCGGGAAACACCGGGGAGCTGTTTTTT.

The chain has TRBV28 and TRBJ1-2; 9 nucleotides line up with TRBD1. The ends lost 2 bases at V and 8 bases at J; junction bases unmatched: 12. Germline V gene lookup returns CDR1 MDHEN and CDR2 SYDVKM. The CDR3 is made up of 16 amino acids. CDR3 in DNA: TGTGCCAGCAGTTTAAAACCGGGACAGGGTCGTCGGGGCTACACCTTC. Translated: CASSLKPGQGRRGYTF.

V usage is TRBV5-4 and J usage is TRBJ2-5, with D possibly matching TRBD1 (5 bases). The CDR3 covers 16 residues. Trimming cost V 5 bases and J 0 bases, with 17 bases left between them. The germline V gene encodes CDR1 SGHNT and CDR2 YYREEE (reference sequence). The CDR3 region has the DNA TGTGCCAGCAGAGAGCTTAGACAGAGAGACCAAGAGACCCAGTACTTC. Protein product: CASRELRQRDQETQYF. Drawing the rest from reference TRBV5-4 and TRBJ2-5, the complete variable domain is ETGVTQSPTHLIKTRGQQVTLRCSSQSGHNTVSWYQQALGQGPQFIFQYYREEENGRGNFPPRFSGLQFPNYSSELNVNALELDDSALYLCASRELRQRDQETQYFGPGTRLLVL.

This clone was picked up a small number of times. The rearrangement uses TRBV30 and TRBJ1-6, with D possibly being TRBD1 (6 bases). The CDR3 is made up of 17 amino acids. With 3 bases removed from V and 5 bases from J, the gap between germline ends came to 20 bases. Germline V gene lookup returns CDR1 GTSNPN and CDR2 SVGIG (reference sequence). The CDR3 loop is CAWRTGVGSGDNSPLHF. The DNA of the CDR3 is TGTGCCTGGAGGACCGGTGTGGGGTCAGGGGATAATTCACCCCTCCACTTT.

Regarding this clone: The same CDR3 arises from other DNA sequences in this sample as well. This chain connects TRBV30 to TRBJ1-4; D is possibly TRBD1 (6 bases). Trimming left V 4 bases short and J 3 bases short, with 12 bases between. CDR3 size: 14 residues. The germline V gene has CDR1 GTSNPN and CDR2 SVGIG (reference sequence). CDR3 nucleotides: TGTGCCTGGAACCCCGGACAGCCTAATGAAAAACTGTTTTTT. This sequence encodes CAWNPGQPNEKLFF.

The table lists this clone with a few counts. The V call is TRBV7-2, the J call TRBJ1-6; 7 positions match TRBD1. This CDR3 has 14 residues. V lost 1 base to trimming and J lost 7 bases; unmatched junction nucleotides: 1. Germline CDR1 and CDR2: SGHTA and FQGNSA. DNA of the CDR3: TGTGCCAGCAGCTTAGAACAGGGGAATTCACCCCTCCACTTT. Encoded protein: CASSLEQGNSPLHF. Full variable domain (remainder filled in from reference TRBV7-2 and TRBJ1-6): GAGVSQSPSNKVTEKGKDVELRCDPISGHTALYWYRQSLGQGLEFLIYFQGNSAPDKSGLPSDRFSAERTGGSVSTLTIQRTQQEDSAVYLCASSLEQGNSPLHFGNGTRLTVT.

The genes are TRBV7-9 and TRBJ1-3; unclear D gene. The V and J ends lost 6 bases and 8 bases respectively, with 8 bases between them. The CDR3 runs to 11 residues. Germline CDR1 and CDR2: SEHNR and FQNEAQ (reference sequence). The chain's CDR3 is CASSRVDTIYF. Here the CDR3 DNA reads TGTGCCAGCAGTCGGGTAGACACCATATATTTT.

The V and J genes are TRBV28 and TRBJ2-7, with 7 bases identical to TRBD1. The V gene's germline CDR1 is MDHEN and CDR2 SYDVKM. The V gene end was trimmed by 8 bases and the J gene end by 6 bases; junction bases not matched to a gene: 10. This CDR3 has 13 amino acids. The CDR3 DNA reads TGTGCCAGCGGAAAGACAGGGTTCAGCGAGCAGTACTTC. Translation gives CASGKTGFSEQYF.

A few counts support this clone. The chain joins TRBV18 to TRBJ1-5; 7 bases are shared with TRBD1. Germline values: CDR1 KGHSH, CDR2 LQKENI. The CDR3 is 15 amino acids. J gave up 2 bases and V 0 bases, and 1 base lay outside the gene matches. The CDR3 region is CASSPPDRGNQPQHF. In DNA form, the CDR3 reads TGTGCCAGCTCACCACCCGACAGGGGCAATCAGCCCCAGCATTTT.

The rearrangement links TRBV5-8 to TRBJ2-6, with D maybe TRBD1 (7 bases). The CDR3 totals 15 residues. CDR1 and CDR2 from the germline V gene are SGHTS and YDEGEE. Trimming took off 4 bases at V and 3 bases at J, with 11 bases between the two ends. CDR3 in amino acids: CASSLRGDGANVLTF. Written as DNA, the CDR3 is TGTGCCAGCAGCCTCAGGGGGGATGGGGCCAACGTCCTGACTTTC.

This clone was seen a few times. The chain links TRBV6-1 to TRBJ2-2, with a weak D call TRBD1 (5 bases). V was clipped by 5 bases and J by 5 bases, with 6 bases between them. Germline CDR1 MNHNS, CDR2 SASEGT. The CDR3 is 12 residues long. In nucleotides, the CDR3 is TGTGCCAGCAGTCCAGGGACCGGGGAGCTGTTTTTT. Amino acid sequence: CASSPGTGELFF.

The gene calls are TRBV19 and TRBJ2-5; 7 positions match TRBD1. Germline loops: CDR1 LNHDA, CDR2 SQIVND (reference sequence). The CDR3 runs to 15 residues. V lost 2 bases and J lost 12; bases outside the gene matches: 15. DNA of the CDR3: TGTGCCAGTAGTATAAAGGGTTCGGGACAGCCTGCTAAGTACTTC. Its translation is CASSIKGSGQPAKYF.

J is TRBJ2-2 and V is TRBV9, with D maybe TRBD2 (5 bases). There are 15 residues in the CDR3. Trimming stripped 3 bases from V and 0 bases from J, with 9 bases between. CDR1 SGDLS and CDR2 YYNGEE come from the germline V gene. The CDR3 DNA sequence: TGTGCCAGCAGCGCCATAGCGACGAACACCGGGGAGCTGTTTTTT. It yields the protein CASSAIATNTGELFF.